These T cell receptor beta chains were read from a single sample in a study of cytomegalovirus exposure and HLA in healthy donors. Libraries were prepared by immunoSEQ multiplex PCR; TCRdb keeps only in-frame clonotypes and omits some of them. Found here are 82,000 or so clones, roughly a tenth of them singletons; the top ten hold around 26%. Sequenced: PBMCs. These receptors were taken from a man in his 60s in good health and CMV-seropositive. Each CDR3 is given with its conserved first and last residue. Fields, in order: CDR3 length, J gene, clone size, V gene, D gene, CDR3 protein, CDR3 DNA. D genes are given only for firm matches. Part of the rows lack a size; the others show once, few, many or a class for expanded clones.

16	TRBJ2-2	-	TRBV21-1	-	CASSKARGGDTGELFF	TGTGCCAGCAGCAAAGCCCGGGGGGGGGACACCGGGGAGCTGTTTTTT
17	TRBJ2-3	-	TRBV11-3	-	CASSYKPGSGSTDTQYF	TGTGCCAGCAGCTACAAACCGGGTAGCGGATCCACAGATACGCAGTATTTT
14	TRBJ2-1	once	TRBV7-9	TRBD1	CASSTGTGVDEQFF	TGTGCCAGCAGCACCGGGACAGGGGTAGATGAGCAGTTCTTC
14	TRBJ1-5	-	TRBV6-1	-	CASILRGAGQPQHF	TGTGCCAGCATCCTTCGGGGGGCCGGGCAGCCCCAGCATTTT
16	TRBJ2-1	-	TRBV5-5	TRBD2	CASSLGSSGSLDEQFF	TGTGCCAGCAGCTTGGGTTCTAGCGGGAGTCTCGATGAGCAGTTCTTC
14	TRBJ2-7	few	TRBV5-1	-	CASTWDSFSYEQYF	TGCGCCAGCACCTGGGACTCCTTCTCCTACGAGCAGTACTTC
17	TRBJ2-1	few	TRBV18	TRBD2	CASSPDLAGDSAAEQFF	TGTGCCAGCTCACCGGATTTAGCGGGAGATTCAGCGGCTGAGCAGTTCTTC
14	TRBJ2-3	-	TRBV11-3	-	CASSDRTGPDTQYF	TGTGCCAGCAGCGATCGGACTGGACCAGATACGCAGTATTTT
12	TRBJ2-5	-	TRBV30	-	CAWSRTQETQYF	TGTGCCTGGAGTAGAACACAAGAGACCCAGTACTTC
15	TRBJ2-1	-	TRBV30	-	CAWRTREKPYNEQFF	TGTGCCTGGAGAACTCGGGAGAAACCCTACAATGAGCAGTTCTTC
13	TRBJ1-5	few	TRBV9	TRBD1	CASSTGDNQPQHF	TGTGCCAGTAGCACAGGGGACAATCAGCCCCAGCATTTT
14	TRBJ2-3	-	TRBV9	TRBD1	CASSLTPGQGTQYF	TGTGCCAGCAGTCTTACACCGGGACAGGGCACGCAGTATTTT
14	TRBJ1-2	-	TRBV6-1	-	CASTSPGQIYGYTF	TGTGCCAGCACCTCCCCGGGACAAATTTATGGCTACACCTTC
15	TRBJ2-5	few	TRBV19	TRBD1	CASSSAGTGEETQYF	TGTGCCAGTAGTTCCGCTGGGACAGGGGAAGAGACCCAGTACTTC
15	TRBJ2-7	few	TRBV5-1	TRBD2	CASSPGLAATYEQYF	TGCGCCAGCAGCCCGGGACTAGCGGCTACCTACGAGCAGTACTTC
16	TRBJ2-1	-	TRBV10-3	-	CAIMGTSRSSYNEQFF	TGTGCCATCATGGGCACTAGCAGGAGCTCCTACAATGAGCAGTTCTTC